The 30 T cell receptor beta chains reported below all come from one sample, sequenced in a study of cytomegalovirus exposure and HLA in healthy donors. Here immunoSEQ multiplex PCR was the method, and the copy in TCRdb shows in-frame clones only, minus some. The data show about 110,000 clones, 90% to 97% seen once. Sequencing was performed on PBMCs. All receptors derive from a young woman in good health and CMV-seronegative.

The chain employs TRBV14 and TRBJ2-3; the match to TRBD2 covers 8 bases. Germline V gene lookup returns CDR1 SGHDN and CDR2 FVKESK. This CDR3 is 14 amino acids long. V shed 4 bases, J shed 1 base, and the junction held 1 base outside the gene matches. DNA of the CDR3: TGTGCCAGCAGCCTCGGGGGGGGCACAGATACGCAGTATTTT. It yields the protein CASSLGGGTDTQYF.

This rearrangement joins TRBV27 to TRBJ2-1; 11 nucleotides agree with TRBD2. J gave up 8 bases and V 4 bases, and 4 bases lay outside the gene matches. The CDR3 length is 14 residues. The germline gives CDR1 MNHEY, CDR2 SMNVEV (reference sequence). The CDR3 loop reads CASSSLAGAHEQFF. CDR3 in DNA: TGTGCCAGCAGTTCACTAGCGGGGGCTCATGAGCAGTTCTTC.

The chain joins TRBV27 to TRBJ1-4; D call uncertain. CDR1 is MNHEY and CDR2 is SMNVEV in the germline V gene (reference sequence). Trimming removed 2 bases at V and 1 base at J, with 2 bases between. This CDR3 region has 13 residues. CDR3 sequence: CASSLLTNEKLFF. CDR3 DNA sequence: TGTGCCAGCAGTTTACTAACTAATGAAAAACTGTTTTTT. The full variable domain, with the rest looked up from reference TRBV27 and TRBJ1-4, is EAQVTQNPRYLITVTGKKLTVTCSQNMNHEYMSWYRQDPGLGLRQIYYSMNVEVTDKGDVPEGYKVSRKEKRNFPLILESPSPNQTSLYFCASSLLTNEKLFFGSGTQLSVL.

The chain is built from TRBV19 and TRBJ1-1; TRBD1 might be the D (6 bases). The CDR3 totals 12 residues. Germline-derived CDR1 and CDR2 are LNHDA and SQIVND (reference sequence). The ends were cut back, 6 bases at V and 6 bases at J, with 11 bases in the middle. The CDR3 sequence: CASSPGVPEAFF. The CDR3 region has the DNA TGTGCCAGTAGCCCAGGGGTTCCTGAAGCTTTCTTT.

This chain links TRBV19 with TRBJ2-3, with TRBD2 identical over 9 bases. V trimming: 4 bases; J trimming: 3 bases; junction bases outside the gene matches: 5. This CDR3 contains 15 residues. Germline lookup yields CDR1 LNHDA and CDR2 SQIVND (reference sequence). DNA for the CDR3: TGTGCCAGTAGTAGCGGGGGGGTCTGGACAGATACGCAGTATTTT. Its protein is CASSSGGVWTDTQYF.

This chain links TRBV4-1 with TRBJ2-7, with D unclear. The CDR3 extends over 14 amino acids. Trimming shortened V by 3 bases and J by 1 base, and 10 bases separated the two germline ends. Per germline, CDR1 MGHRA and CDR2 YSYEKL. In DNA, the CDR3 is TGCGCCAGCAGCCATTCTCCGCTATCCTACGAGCAGTACTTC. Encoded protein: CASSHSPLSYEQYF.

The chain joins TRBV18 to TRBJ1-4, with D tentatively TRBD1 (5 bases). The CDR3 spans 12 residues. V was pared by 3 bases and J by 7 bases, with 6 bases between. Germline V gene data show CDR1 as KGHSH and CDR2 as LQKENI. The CDR3 region is CASSPQGEKLFF. DNA for the CDR3: TGTGCCAGCTCACCCCAGGGTGAAAAACTGTTTTTT.

This chain uses TRBV9 with TRBJ1-1, with TRBD1 matching 10 bases. This CDR3 has 15 residues. The junction had 3 bases not matched to a gene; V was cut back by 3 bases and J by 1 base. The V gene's germline CDR1 is SGDLS and CDR2 YYNGEE. The CDR3 spells CASSGDRGRNTEAFF. As DNA, the CDR3 is TGTGCCAGCAGCGGTGACAGGGGGCGGAACACTGAAGCTTTCTTT.

The rearrangement joins TRBV7-9 to TRBJ1-1; 11 bases are shared with TRBD1. The junction had 7 bases not matched to a gene; V was cut back by 5 bases and J by 2 bases. Germline V gene data show CDR1 as SEHNR and CDR2 as FQNEAQ (reference sequence). The CDR3 has 16 amino acids. The CDR3 nucleotides are TGTGCCAGCAGCCGCGGGACAGGGGGAGATAACACTGAAGCTTTCTTT. Its translation is CASSRGTGGDNTEAFF.

V gene TRBV4-1 combines with J gene TRBJ2-5; no firm D call. The V gene lost 1 base and the J gene lost 0 bases, with 9 bases spanning the gap. The CDR3 has 15 residues. Germline assignment: CDR1 MGHRA and CDR2 YSYEKL. CDR3 amino acids: CASSQALLYQETQYF. The CDR3 DNA follows: TGCGCCAGCAGCCAAGCCTTACTTTACCAAGAGACCCAGTACTTC.

CDR3 protein: CARSRGAYNEQFF. CDR3 nucleotide sequence: TGTGCCAGGAGTCGGGGAGCTTACAATGAGCAGTTCTTC. V and J are TRBV2 and TRBJ2-1, with D possibly being TRBD2 (5 bases). V was trimmed by 9 bases and J by 4 bases, leaving 13 bases between them. CDR1 SNHLY and CDR2 FYNNEI come from the germline V gene. CDR3 size: 13 residues.

This chain links TRBV9 with TRBJ2-2; D perhaps matches TRBD1 (6 bases). This CDR3 is 16 amino acids long. The germline V gene encodes CDR1 SGDLS and CDR2 YYNGEE. V lost 4 bases and J 1 base, leaving 14 bases between the germline ends. The CDR3 here is CASSNAQGQNTGELFF. For the CDR3, the DNA is TGTGCCAGCAGCAACGCCCAGGGACAGAACACCGGGGAGCTGTTTTTT.

V usage is TRBV5-1 and J usage is TRBJ1-6; 9 bases are a match to TRBD1. The CDR3 has 16 residues. Germline V gene sequence: CDR1 SGHRS, CDR2 YFSETQ. With 0 bases clipped from V and 9 bases from J, the junction kept 7 bases outside the gene matches. The CDR3 DNA sequence: TGCGCCAGCAGCTTGGGTACAGGGGGCTCCAGTTCACCCCTCCACTTT. It is translated as CASSLGTGGSSSPLHF. Full variable domain (remainder filled in from reference TRBV5-1 and TRBJ1-6): KAGVTQTPRYLIKTRGQQVTLSCSPISGHRSVSWYQQTPGQGLQFLFEYFSETQRNKGNFPGRFSGRQFSNSRSEMNVSTLELGDSALYLCASSLGTGGSSSPLHFGNGTRLTVT.

This clone was counted once. This chain links TRBV18 with TRBJ2-3, with 12 bases that match TRBD2. There are 14 residues in the CDR3. From germline, CDR1 is KGHSH and CDR2 LQKENI. V was pared by 6 bases and J by 7 bases, with 5 bases of the junction left unmatched. The CDR3 loop is CASSSTSGGNTQYF. The CDR3 DNA sequence: TGTGCCAGCTCGTCGACTAGCGGGGGAAATACGCAGTATTTT.

This rearrangement joins TRBV4-2 to TRBJ2-3; TRBD1 agrees at 9 bases. The V segment lost 3 bases and the J segment 8 bases; nucleotides outside the gene matches: 15. The CDR3 has 17 amino acids. The germline CDR1 and CDR2 sequences are LGHNA and YNFKEQ. The CDR3 protein is CASSQEDYQTGGGTQYF. CDR3 nucleotides: TGTGCCAGCAGCCAGGAAGACTACCAGACAGGGGGGGGTACGCAGTATTTT.

J is TRBJ1-5 and V is TRBV6-5; 9 nucleotides align to TRBD1. Trimming removed 0 bases from V and 5 bases from J; junction bases left unmatched: 2. The CDR3 length is 15 residues. Looked up from germline, CDR1 is MNHEY and CDR2 is SVGAGI. DNA of the CDR3: TGTGCCAGCAGTTACTCGAACAGGGGGCATCAGCCCCAGCATTTT. Its protein product is CASSYSNRGHQPQHF.

V is TRBV28 and J is TRBJ2-7; D remains unclear. The CDR3 consists of 13 residues. Looked up from germline, CDR1 is MDHEN and CDR2 is SYDVKM. V was shortened by 8 bases and J by 0 bases, with 11 bases between the two germline ends. This CDR3 reads CASRAFHSYEQYF. In DNA, the CDR3 is TGTGCCAGCCGCGCCTTTCACTCCTACGAGCAGTACTTC.

This clone was picked up a small number of times. The chain joins TRBV2 to TRBJ1-6, with TRBD1 identical over 11 bases. J lost 4 bases, V lost 7 bases, and 9 bases had no gene match. Per the germline V gene, CDR1 is SNHLY and CDR2 is FYNNEI. CDR3 length: 17 residues. The CDR3 protein is CASNRRTGGAYNSPLHF. The CDR3 bases are TGTGCCAGCAATCGACGGACAGGGGGCGCTTATAATTCACCCCTCCACTTT.

CDR3 region: CASSPMGREAYTF. CDR3 nucleotides: TGTGCCAGCAGCCCAATGGGGAGGGAGGCCTACACCTTC. V and J are TRBV7-9 and TRBJ1-2; D remains ambiguous. From germline, CDR1 is SEHNR and CDR2 FQNEAQ (reference sequence). The length of the CDR3 is 13 residues. V was cut by 5 bases and J by 10 bases, with 17 bases left in between.

The V call is TRBV28, the J call TRBJ2-7; D is ambiguous. This CDR3 has 11 amino acids. Trimming took off 5 bases at V and 3 bases at J, with 5 bases between the two ends. The germline gives CDR1 MDHEN, CDR2 SYDVKM. This chain's CDR3 is CASSLNYEQYF. The DNA for the CDR3 is TGTGCCAGCAGTCTAAACTACGAGCAGTACTTC.

V is TRBV25-1 and J is TRBJ2-5, with 7 bases that match TRBD2. The germline gives CDR1 MGHDK, CDR2 SYGVNS. V shed 3 bases, J shed 1 base, and the junction held 5 bases outside the gene matches. This CDR3 is built from 15 residues. The CDR3 coding sequence is TGTGCCAGCAGTGATGAAGCGGGGTCCCAAGAGACCCAGTACTTC. Protein: CASSDEAGSQETQYF. The full variable domain, in which reference TRBV25-1 and TRBJ2-5 provide the parts outside the CDR3, is EADIYQTPRYLVIGTGKKITLECSQTMGHDKMYWYQQDPGMELHLIHYSYGVNSTEKGDLSSESTVSRIRTEHFPLTLESARPSHTSQYLCASSDEAGSQETQYFGPGTRLLVL.

V and J are TRBV6-1 and TRBJ1-2; 7 nucleotides match TRBD1. The trim removed 5 bases at V and 5 bases at J, leaving 8 bases unmatched. The CDR3 consists of 14 residues. Germline-derived CDR1 and CDR2 are MNHNS and SASEGT. Written as DNA, the CDR3 is TGTGCCAGCAGTCTGGGCGGGACAGAATATGGCTACACCTTC. As protein: CASSLGGTEYGYTF.

This sequence joins TRBV5-4 and TRBJ1-5, with 12 positions matching TRBD1. Germline V gene lookup returns CDR1 SGHNT and CDR2 YYREEE (reference sequence). Trimming removed 4 bases from V and 6 bases from J; junction bases left unmatched: 11. The CDR3 has 17 amino acids. CDR3 protein: CASSRSGTGGGGQPQHF. CDR3 coding DNA: TGTGCCAGCAGCCGCTCCGGGACAGGGGGCGGAGGTCAGCCCCAGCATTTT. Together with reference TRBV5-4 and TRBJ1-5, the CDR3 gives the full variable domain: ETGVTQSPTHLIKTRGQQVTLRCSSQSGHNTVSWYQQALGQGPQFIFQYYREEENGRGNFPPRFSGLQFPNYSSELNVNALELDDSALYLCASSRSGTGGGGQPQHFGDGTRLSIL.

V and J are TRBV6-1 and TRBJ2-7, with a tentative D call TRBD2 (5 bases). With 4 bases removed from V and 1 base from J, the gap between germline ends came to 8 bases. The CDR3 loop spans 13 amino acids. Germline CDR1 reads MNHNS; CDR2 reads SASEGT. The CDR3 sequence: CASSAGRSYEQYF. The CDR3 region has the DNA TGTGCCAGCAGTGCGGGAAGGTCCTACGAGCAGTACTTC.

The chain is built from TRBV11-3 and TRBJ2-3; D might be TRBD2 (6 bases). CDR1 is SGHNT and CDR2 is YENEEA in the germline V gene. V shed 0 bases and J shed 0 bases, with 16 bases lying between them. This CDR3 has 18 residues. The CDR3 here is CASSLEVAGLASTDTQYF. CDR3 DNA sequence: TGTGCCAGCAGCTTAGAGGTGGCGGGGCTAGCTAGCACAGATACGCAGTATTTT.

This chain uses TRBV25-1 with TRBJ2-3; TRBD1 agrees at 11 bases. The CDR3 is made up of 16 amino acids. After removal of 6 bases from V and 2 bases from J, the junction contained 7 bases not matched to a gene. Germline V gene sequence: CDR1 MGHDK, CDR2 SYGVNS. The CDR3 nucleotides are TGTGCCAGCAGGGCCGGGACAGGGGGTGACACAGATACGCAGTATTTT. This gives the protein CASRAGTGGDTDTQYF.

The chain links TRBV9 to TRBJ2-2; no definite D call. CDR3 length: 17 amino acids. V dropped 0 bases and J dropped 1 base, with 13 bases sitting between them. Germline CDR1 SGDLS, CDR2 YYNGEE. This CDR3 reads CASSVEFPGWNTGELFF. CDR3 in DNA: TGTGCCAGCAGCGTAGAGTTTCCAGGTTGGAACACCGGGGAGCTGTTTTTT.

J is TRBJ1-3 and V is TRBV28; tentatively, D is TRBD1 (6 bases). Germline values: CDR1 MDHEN, CDR2 SYDVKM. This CDR3 region has 16 residues. V dropped 6 bases and J dropped 0 bases, with 15 bases sitting between them. CDR3 protein: CASSLAQQGSGNTIYF. The CDR3 DNA follows: TGTGCCAGCAGCTTAGCGCAACAGGGCTCTGGAAACACCATATATTTT.

The V gene is TRBV28, the J gene TRBJ2-3; 10 bases agree with TRBD2. The CDR3 is 16 amino acids. After removal of 1 base from V and 9 bases from J, the junction contained 10 bases not matched to a gene. The germline CDR1 and CDR2 sequences are MDHEN and SYDVKM. CDR3 coding DNA: TGTGCCAGCAGTTTATTTACTAGCGGGGTGTCAGGGACGCAGTATTTT. Its translation is CASSLFTSGVSGTQYF. The complete variable domain, with remaining parts taken from reference TRBV28 and TRBJ2-3, reads DVKVTQSSRYLVKRTGEKVFLECVQDMDHENMFWYRQDPGLGLRLIYFSYDVKMKEKGDIPEGYSVSREKKERFSLILESASTNQTSMYLCASSLFTSGVSGTQYFGPGTRLTVL.

This clone has a single count. The chain combines TRBV9 with TRBJ2-5, with D unclear. Germline loops: CDR1 SGDLS, CDR2 YYNGEE. The CDR3 is 17 residues long. V was pared by 4 bases and J by 1 base, with 20 bases between. The CDR3 reads CASSPGSEPILQETQYF. As DNA, the CDR3 is TGTGCCAGCAGCCCTGGCAGTGAACCCATTCTCCAAGAGACCCAGTACTTC.